Below, one T cell receptor beta chain is given with its context. The antigen remains undetermined. The data are from a study of T cell responses to AZD1222 COVID-19 vaccine. Study-wide results and caveats: The donor group comprised mostly white British people and more females; the analysis possibly underestimated clonal diversity. Researchers took repertoire samples only after the peak T cell response had come.

The data were produced by immunoSEQ multiplex PCR, yet TCRdb's version contains in-frame clones alone and is incomplete. The sample consists of approximately 70,000 clones, under 90% of them appearing once. This specimen was peripheral blood, taken 28 days after the second AZD1222 dose. The clonotype was recovered from an adult who received the AZD1222 COVID-19 vaccine.

The DNA of the CDR3 is TGTGCCAGCAGCCCGAGAAGGGACGCTAACTACGAGCAGTACTTC. This codes for CASSPRRDANYEQYF. The chain uses TRBV3-1 (or the pseudogene TRBV3-2) and TRBJ2-7, with D perhaps assigned TRBD1 or TRBD2 (5 bases each). V lost 4 bases, J lost 3 bases, and 16 bases lay in between. The CDR3 runs 15 residues. Germline V CDR1 and CDR2: LGHDT, YNNKEL (reference sequence).